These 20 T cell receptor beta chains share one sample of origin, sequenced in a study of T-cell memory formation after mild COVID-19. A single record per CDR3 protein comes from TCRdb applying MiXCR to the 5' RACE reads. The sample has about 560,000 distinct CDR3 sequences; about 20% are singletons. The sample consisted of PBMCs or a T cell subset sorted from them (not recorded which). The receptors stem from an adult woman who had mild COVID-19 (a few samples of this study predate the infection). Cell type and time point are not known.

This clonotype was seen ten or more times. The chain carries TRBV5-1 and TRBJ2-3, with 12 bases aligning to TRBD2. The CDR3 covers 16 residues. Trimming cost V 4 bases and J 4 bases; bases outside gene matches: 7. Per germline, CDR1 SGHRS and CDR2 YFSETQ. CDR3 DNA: TGCGCCAGCAGCGAGGGAAGACTAGCGGGAGCAGATACGCAGTATTTT. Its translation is CASSEGRLAGADTQYF.

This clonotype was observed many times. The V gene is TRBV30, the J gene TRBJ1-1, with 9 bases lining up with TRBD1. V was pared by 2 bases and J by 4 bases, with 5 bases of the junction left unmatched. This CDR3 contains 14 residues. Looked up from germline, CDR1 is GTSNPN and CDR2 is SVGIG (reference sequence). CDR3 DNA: TGTGCCTGGAGTAAGGACAGGGGTATCACTGAAGCTTTCTTT. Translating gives CAWSKDRGITEAFF.

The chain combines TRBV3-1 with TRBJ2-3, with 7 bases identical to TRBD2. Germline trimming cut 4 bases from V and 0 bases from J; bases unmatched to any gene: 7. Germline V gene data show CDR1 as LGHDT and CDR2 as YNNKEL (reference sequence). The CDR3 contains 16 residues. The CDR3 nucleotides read TGTGCCAGCAGCCCCTCCGGGACTATGAGCACAGATACGCAGTATTTT. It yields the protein CASSPSGTMSTDTQYF.

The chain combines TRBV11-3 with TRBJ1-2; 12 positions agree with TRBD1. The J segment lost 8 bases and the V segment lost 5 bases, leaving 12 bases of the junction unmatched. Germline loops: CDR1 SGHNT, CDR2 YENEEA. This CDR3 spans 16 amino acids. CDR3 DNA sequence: TGTGCCAGCAGCGTCGGGACAGGGGGCGCGAGGCAGGGCTACACCTTC. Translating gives CASSVGTGGARQGYTF.

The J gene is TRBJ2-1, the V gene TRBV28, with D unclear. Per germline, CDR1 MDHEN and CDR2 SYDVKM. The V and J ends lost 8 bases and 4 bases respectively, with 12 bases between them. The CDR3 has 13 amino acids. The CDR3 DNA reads TGTGCCAGCGGTGATGTTGCTTACAATGAGCAGTTCTTC. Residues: CASGDVAYNEQFF.

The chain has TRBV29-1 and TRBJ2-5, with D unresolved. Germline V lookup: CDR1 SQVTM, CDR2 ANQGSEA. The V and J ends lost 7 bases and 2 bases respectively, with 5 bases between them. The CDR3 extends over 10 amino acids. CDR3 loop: CSGLQETQYF. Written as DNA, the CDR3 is TGCAGCGGCTTGCAAGAGACCCAGTACTTC.

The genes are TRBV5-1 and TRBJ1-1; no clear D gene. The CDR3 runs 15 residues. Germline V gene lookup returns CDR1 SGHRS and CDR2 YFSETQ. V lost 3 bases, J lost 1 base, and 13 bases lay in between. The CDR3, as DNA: TGCGCCAGCAGCTCCTCCTCGGGTGCGAACACTGAAGCTTTCTTT. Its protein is CASSSSSGANTEAFF.

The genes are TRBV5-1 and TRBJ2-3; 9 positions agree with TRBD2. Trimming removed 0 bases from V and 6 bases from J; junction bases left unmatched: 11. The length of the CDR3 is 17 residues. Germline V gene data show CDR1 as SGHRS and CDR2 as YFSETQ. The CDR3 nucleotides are TGCGCCAGCAGCTTGGGGCTAGCGGGGCCGCCATCGGATACGCAGTATTTT. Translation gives CASSLGLAGPPSDTQYF.

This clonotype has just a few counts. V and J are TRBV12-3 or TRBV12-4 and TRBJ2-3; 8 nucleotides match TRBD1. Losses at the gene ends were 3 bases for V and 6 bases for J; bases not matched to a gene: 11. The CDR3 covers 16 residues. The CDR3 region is CASSFTSGGMGDTQYF. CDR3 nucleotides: TGTGCCAGCAGTTTTACTTCAGGGGGCATGGGGGATACGCAGTATTTT.

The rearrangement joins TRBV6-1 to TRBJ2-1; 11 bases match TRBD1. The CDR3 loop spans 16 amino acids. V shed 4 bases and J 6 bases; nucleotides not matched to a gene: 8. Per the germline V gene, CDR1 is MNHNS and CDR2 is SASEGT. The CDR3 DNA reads TGTGCCAGCAGTGTCCCCCCCGGGACAGGGGGCAATGAGCAGTTCTTC. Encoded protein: CASSVPPGTGGNEQFF.

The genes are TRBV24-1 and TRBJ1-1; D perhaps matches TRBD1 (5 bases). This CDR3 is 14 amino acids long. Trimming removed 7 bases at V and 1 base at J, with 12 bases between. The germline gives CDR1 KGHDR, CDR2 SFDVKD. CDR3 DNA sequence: TGTGCCACCAGGAGCGGGGGGGGGAACACTGAAGCTTTCTTT. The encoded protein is CATRSGGGNTEAFF.

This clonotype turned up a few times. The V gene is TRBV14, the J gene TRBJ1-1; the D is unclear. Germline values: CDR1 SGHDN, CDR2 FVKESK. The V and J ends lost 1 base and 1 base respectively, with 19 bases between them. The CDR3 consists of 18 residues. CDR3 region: CASSQGRVDDYWNTEAFF. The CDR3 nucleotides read TGTGCCAGCAGCCAAGGGCGGGTAGATGACTACTGGAACACTGAAGCTTTCTTT. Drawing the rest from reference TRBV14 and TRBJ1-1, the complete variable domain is EAGVTQFPSHSVIEKGQTVTLRCDPISGHDNLYWYRRVMGKEIKFLLHFVKESKQDESGMPNNRFLAERTGGTYSTLKVQPAELEDSGVYFCASSQGRVDDYWNTEAFFGQGTRLTVV.

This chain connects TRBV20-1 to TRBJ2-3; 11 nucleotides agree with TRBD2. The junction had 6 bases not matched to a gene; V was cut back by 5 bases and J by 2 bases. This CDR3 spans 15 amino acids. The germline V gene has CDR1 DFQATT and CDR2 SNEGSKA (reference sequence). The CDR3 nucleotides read TGCAGTGCTGGTGGACTAGCGGGCTACACAGATACGCAGTATTTT. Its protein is CSAGGLAGYTDTQYF.

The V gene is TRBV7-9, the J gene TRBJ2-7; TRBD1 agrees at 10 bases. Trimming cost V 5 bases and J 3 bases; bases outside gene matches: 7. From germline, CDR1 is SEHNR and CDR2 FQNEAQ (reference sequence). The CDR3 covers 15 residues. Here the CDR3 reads CASSPGTGVDYEQYF. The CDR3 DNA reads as TGTGCCAGCAGCCCCGGGACAGGGGTCGACTACGAGCAGTACTTC.

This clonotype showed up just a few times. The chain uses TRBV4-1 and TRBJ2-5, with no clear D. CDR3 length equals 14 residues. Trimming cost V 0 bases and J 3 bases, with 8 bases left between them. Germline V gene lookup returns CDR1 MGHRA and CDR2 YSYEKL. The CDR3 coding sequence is TGCGCCAGCAGCCAAGATTACAATAAAGAGACCCAGTACTTC. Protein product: CASSQDYNKETQYF.

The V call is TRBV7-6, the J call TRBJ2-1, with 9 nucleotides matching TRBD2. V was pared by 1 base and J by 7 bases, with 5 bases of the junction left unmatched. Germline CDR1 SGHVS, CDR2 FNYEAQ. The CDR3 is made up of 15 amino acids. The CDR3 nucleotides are TGTGCCAGCAGCTTAGTGGCTAGCGGGATGAATGAGCAGTTCTTC. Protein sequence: CASSLVASGMNEQFF.

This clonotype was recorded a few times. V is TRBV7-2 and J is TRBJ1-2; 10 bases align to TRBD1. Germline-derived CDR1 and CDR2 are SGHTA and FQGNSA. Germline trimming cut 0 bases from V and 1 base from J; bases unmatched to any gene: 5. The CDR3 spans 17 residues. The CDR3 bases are TGTGCCAGCAGCTTAGCGACCGGGACAGGGGTTAACTATGGCTACACCTTC. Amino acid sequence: CASSLATGTGVNYGYTF.

CDR3 sequence reads: CASRRGGLDTGELFF. The CDR3, as DNA: TGTGCCTCGAGGCGGGGGGGCCTGGACACCGGGGAGCTGTTTTTT. V and J are TRBV6-1 and TRBJ2-2, with TRBD2 matching 9 bases. The CDR3 has 15 amino acids. Germline lookup yields CDR1 MNHNS and CDR2 SASEGT. V dropped 11 bases and J dropped 3; count of bases not matched to a gene: 10.

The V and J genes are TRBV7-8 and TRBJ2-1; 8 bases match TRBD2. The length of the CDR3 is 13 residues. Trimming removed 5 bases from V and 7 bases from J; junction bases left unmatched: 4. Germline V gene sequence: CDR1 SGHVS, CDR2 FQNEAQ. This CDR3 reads CASSRTSRNEQFF. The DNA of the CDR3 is TGTGCCAGCAGCAGGACTAGCAGGAATGAGCAGTTCTTC.

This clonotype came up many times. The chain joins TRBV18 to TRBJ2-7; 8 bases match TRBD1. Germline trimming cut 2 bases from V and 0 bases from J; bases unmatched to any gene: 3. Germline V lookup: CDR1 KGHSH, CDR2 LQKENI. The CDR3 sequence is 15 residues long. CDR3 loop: CASSPVTGGSYEQYF. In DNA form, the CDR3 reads TGTGCCAGCTCACCAGTAACAGGGGGCTCCTACGAGCAGTACTTC.